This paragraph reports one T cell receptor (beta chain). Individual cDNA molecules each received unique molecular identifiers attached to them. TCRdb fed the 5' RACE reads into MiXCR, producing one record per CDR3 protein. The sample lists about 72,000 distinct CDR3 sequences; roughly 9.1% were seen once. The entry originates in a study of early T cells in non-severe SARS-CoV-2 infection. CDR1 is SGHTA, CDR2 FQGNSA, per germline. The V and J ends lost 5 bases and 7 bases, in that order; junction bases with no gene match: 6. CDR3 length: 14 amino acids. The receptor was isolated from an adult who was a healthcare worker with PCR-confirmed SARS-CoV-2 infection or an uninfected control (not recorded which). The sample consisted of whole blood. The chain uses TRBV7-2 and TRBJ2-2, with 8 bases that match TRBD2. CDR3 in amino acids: CASSQGLAVGELFF. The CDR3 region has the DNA TGTGCCAGCAGCCAAGGACTAGCCGTCGGGGAGCTGTTTTTT.